The 20 T cell receptor beta chains listed next were all sequenced from one sample in a study of blood T cell repertoires in COVID-19. Produced via immunoSEQ multiplex PCR; TCRdb's table is partial and in-frame only. This sample carries about 94,000 clones, 75% to 85% of them seen once, and the ten largest clones take 19%. Sequenced: peripheral blood. Receptors were obtained from an elderly woman with acute or convalescent COVID-19.

V usage is TRBV18 and J usage is TRBJ2-1; 8 nucleotides match TRBD1. Germline loops: CDR1 KGHSH, CDR2 LQKENI. This CDR3 has 18 residues. Trimming at V came to 3 bases and at J to 6 bases, leaving 16 bases not matched to a gene. CDR3 protein: CASSPQLGQGAIGNEQFF. The CDR3 nucleotides read TGTGCCAGCTCACCTCAACTCGGGCAGGGGGCGATTGGCAATGAGCAGTTCTTC.

This chain connects TRBV9 to TRBJ2-5; 7 bases match TRBD2. CDR3 length equals 16 residues. Germline CDR1 and CDR2: SGDLS and YYNGEE. V lost 0 bases, J lost 1 base, and 6 bases stayed unmatched. DNA for the CDR3: TGTGCCAGCAGCGTAGTGTCAGCGGGACTCCAAGAGACCCAGTACTTC. Residues: CASSVVSAGLQETQYF.

The chain is built from TRBV5-6 and TRBJ1-3, with TRBD1 matching over 7 bases. Germline V gives CDR1 SGHDT, CDR2 YYEEEE. J was trimmed by 3 bases and V by 0 bases; bases with no gene match: 3. The CDR3 consists of 15 residues. The CDR3 region is CASSLGQGFGNTIYF. For the CDR3, the DNA is TGTGCCAGCAGCTTGGGACAGGGTTTTGGAAACACCATATATTTT.

This clone was recorded once. CDR3 bases: TGTGCCAGCAGTTACTCGAATCACAGGCCCGAGGATGGCTACACCTTC. Residues: CASSYSNHRPEDGYTF. The chain combines TRBV6-5 with TRBJ1-2; perhaps TRBD1 as D (5 bases). The CDR3 covers 16 residues. Trimming pared 0 bases from V and 6 bases from J, leaving 17 bases between. The germline CDR1 and CDR2 sequences are MNHEY and SVGAGI.

The DNA of the CDR3 is TGTGCCAGTAGTGCCCCCCGGAGACAGGGTAGCTCTGGGGCCAACGTCCTGACTTTC. It codes for CASSAPRRQGSSGANVLTF. V is TRBV19 and J is TRBJ2-6; 7 nucleotides line up with TRBD1. Germline V gene sequence: CDR1 LNHDA, CDR2 SQIVND (reference sequence). Losses at the gene ends were 5 bases for V and 0 bases for J; bases not matched to a gene: 13. The length of the CDR3 is 19 residues.

The V call is TRBV29-1, the J call TRBJ2-7; D is unclear. Germline CDR1 and CDR2: SQVTM and ANQGSEA. This CDR3 region has 12 residues. The V gene lost 6 bases and the J gene lost 1 base, with 10 bases spanning the gap. CDR3 in amino acids: CSVADTSYEQYF. CDR3 nucleotide sequence: TGCAGCGTCGCTGACACGTCCTACGAGCAGTACTTC.

This clone was seen repeatedly, ten times or more. This chain links TRBV5-6 with TRBJ1-1; 9 bases are a match to TRBD1. The germline gives CDR1 SGHDT, CDR2 YYEEEE. The CDR3 is 14 amino acids. J lost 3 bases, V lost 4 bases, and 4 bases had no gene match. This chain's CDR3 is CASSPGQGYTEAFF. DNA of the CDR3: TGTGCCAGCAGCCCGGGACAGGGATACACTGAAGCTTTCTTT.

This chain links TRBV5-1 with TRBJ2-3, with 12 bases that match TRBD2. Looked up from germline, CDR1 is SGHRS and CDR2 is YFSETQ. The CDR3 spans 16 residues. The V gene end was trimmed by 0 bases and the J gene end by 8 bases; junction bases not matched to a gene: 7. The CDR3 here is CASSLVASGRAGTQYF. CDR3 nucleotides: TGCGCCAGCAGCTTGGTCGCTAGCGGGAGGGCCGGTACGCAGTATTTT.

This clone was seen just once. The genes are TRBV6-5 and TRBJ1-4, with 10 nucleotides matching TRBD1. There are 16 residues in the CDR3. Per germline, CDR1 MNHEY and CDR2 SVGAGI. V was pared by 1 base and J by 2 bases, with 1 base of the junction left unmatched. This CDR3 reads CASSYWTGGTNEKLFF. Here the CDR3 DNA reads TGTGCCAGCAGTTACTGGACAGGGGGTACTAATGAAAAACTGTTTTTT.

This clone was observed once. J is TRBJ1-1 and V is TRBV7-2, with D perhaps matching TRBD1 (5 bases). The germline V gene encodes CDR1 SGHTA and CDR2 FQGNSA. V shed 4 bases and J shed 1 base, with 10 bases lying between them. CDR3 length: 14 residues. CDR3 loop: CASSSNQGNTEAFF. The CDR3 region has the DNA TGTGCCAGCAGCTCGAATCAGGGGAACACTGAAGCTTTCTTT.

The J gene is TRBJ1-2, the V gene TRBV3-1 (or the pseudogene TRBV3-2); 7 bases line up with TRBD1. The CDR3 covers 14 residues. Germline V lookup: CDR1 LGHDT, CDR2 YNNKEL (reference sequence). The V gene end was trimmed by 1 base and the J gene end by 6 bases; junction bases not matched to a gene: 5. The DNA of the CDR3 is TGTGCCAGCAGCCAAGTACAGGGGACGGATGGCTACACCTTC. Translation gives CASSQVQGTDGYTF.

The V call is TRBV7-2, the J call TRBJ2-1; TRBD2 matches at 10 bases. The CDR3 contains 17 residues. V lost 2 bases, J lost 3 bases, and 7 bases stayed unmatched. CDR1 and CDR2 from the germline V gene are SGHTA and FQGNSA. The CDR3: CASSLRASGGLYNEQFF. The CDR3 DNA reads as TGTGCCAGCAGCTTAAGGGCTAGCGGGGGCCTCTACAATGAGCAGTTCTTC. The variable domain in full, completed from reference TRBV7-2 and TRBJ2-1, reads GAGVSQSPSNKVTEKGKDVELRCDPISGHTALYWYRQSLGQGLEFLIYFQGNSAPDKSGLPSDRFSAERTGGSVSTLTIQRTQQEDSAVYLCASSLRASGGLYNEQFFGPGTRLTVL.

This chain connects TRBV5-4 to TRBJ2-1; 7 bases line up with TRBD2. Germline CDR1 and CDR2: SGHNT and YYREEE (reference sequence). Unmatched junction bases numbered 19, after V lost 4 bases and J lost 9 bases. This CDR3 contains 17 residues. This CDR3 is CASSKAGGTKAGSEQFF. The CDR3 DNA reads as TGTGCCAGCAGCAAGGCCGGGGGGACTAAAGCCGGGAGTGAGCAGTTCTTC.

There are a few counts of this clone. The CDR3 region is CAWRLDRVNTEAFF. For the CDR3, the DNA is TGTGCCTGGAGACTGGACAGGGTGAACACTGAAGCTTTCTTT. The chain couples TRBV30 to TRBJ1-1; TRBD1 aligns across 8 bases. Germline-derived CDR1 and CDR2 are GTSNPN and SVGIG (reference sequence). CDR3 size: 14 residues. The V gene end was trimmed by 3 bases and the J gene end by 0 bases; junction bases not matched to a gene: 3. Full variable domain (missing parts from reference TRBV30 and TRBJ1-1): SQTIHQWPATLVQPVGSPLSLECTVEGTSNPNLYWYRQAAGRGLQLLFYSVGIGQISSEVPQNLSASRPQDRQFILSSKKLLLSDSGFYLCAWRLDRVNTEAFFGQGTRLTVV.

This clone was recorded at least ten times. CDR3 in amino acids: CASSSGQGIQETQYF. The CDR3 DNA follows: TGTGCCAGCAGTTCGGGACAGGGCATCCAAGAGACCCAGTACTTC. The J gene is TRBJ2-5, the V gene TRBV6-5; 9 positions match TRBD1. The germline CDR1 and CDR2 sequences are MNHEY and SVGAGI. The ends lost 4 bases at V and 1 base at J; junction bases unmatched: 4. The CDR3 has 15 amino acids.

The chain uses TRBV30 and TRBJ1-2, with a weak D call TRBD1 (6 bases). V lost 3 bases, J lost 5 bases, and 13 bases lay in between. The CDR3 has 13 amino acids. Germline assignment: CDR1 GTSNPN and CDR2 SVGIG (reference sequence). The CDR3 protein is CAWRPGGRYGYTF. The CDR3, as DNA: TGTGCCTGGAGGCCCGGGGGGCGGTATGGCTACACCTTC.

This clone occurred a few times. Written as DNA, the CDR3 is TGTGCCAGCAGCTCCTCGGGACTTCAAGAGACCCAGTACTTC. This gives the protein CASSSSGLQETQYF. V and J are TRBV11-2 and TRBJ2-5; possible D gene TRBD2, 6 bases. There are 14 residues in the CDR3. V was cut by 4 bases and J by 2 bases, with 11 bases left in between. Looked up from germline, CDR1 is SGHAT and CDR2 is FQNNGV.

The V gene is TRBV5-4, the J gene TRBJ1-1, with 9 bases fitting TRBD1. Trimming at V came to 4 bases and at J to 3 bases, leaving 10 bases not matched to a gene. CDR1 and CDR2 from the germline V gene are SGHNT and YYREEE (reference sequence). CDR3 length: 16 amino acids. The CDR3 loop reads CASSPGGTGRDTEAFF. The CDR3 region has the DNA TGTGCCAGCAGCCCTGGGGGGACAGGGCGGGACACTGAAGCTTTCTTT.

CDR3: CASKEQGEQFF. CDR3 nucleotide sequence: TGCGCCAGCAAGGAGCAGGGTGAGCAGTTCTTC. The chain uses TRBV5-1 and TRBJ2-1, with D tentatively TRBD1 (5 bases). Germline values: CDR1 SGHRS, CDR2 YFSETQ. Deletions cut 6 bases from V and 9 bases from J, with 10 bases between. This CDR3 is 11 amino acids long.

This sequence joins TRBV6-5 and TRBJ1-2; D possibly corresponds to TRBD1 (6 bases). Per the germline V gene, CDR1 is MNHEY and CDR2 is SVGAGI. This CDR3 comprises 14 residues. V lost 3 bases and J 2 bases, leaving 10 bases between the germline ends. The CDR3 DNA reads TGTGCCAGCAGTTATCGGACAGAGAACTATGGCTACACCTTC. Translating gives CASSYRTENYGYTF.